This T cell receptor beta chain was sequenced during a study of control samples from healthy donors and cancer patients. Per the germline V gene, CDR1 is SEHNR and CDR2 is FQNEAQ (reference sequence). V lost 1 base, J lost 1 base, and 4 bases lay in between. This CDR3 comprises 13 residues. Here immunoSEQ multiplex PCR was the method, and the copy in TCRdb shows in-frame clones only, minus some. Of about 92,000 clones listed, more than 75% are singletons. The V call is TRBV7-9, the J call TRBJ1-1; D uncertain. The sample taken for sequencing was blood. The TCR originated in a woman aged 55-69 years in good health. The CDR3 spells CASSLGQNTEAFF. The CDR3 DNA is TGTGCCAGCAGCTTAGGACAGAACACTGAAGCTTTCTTT.